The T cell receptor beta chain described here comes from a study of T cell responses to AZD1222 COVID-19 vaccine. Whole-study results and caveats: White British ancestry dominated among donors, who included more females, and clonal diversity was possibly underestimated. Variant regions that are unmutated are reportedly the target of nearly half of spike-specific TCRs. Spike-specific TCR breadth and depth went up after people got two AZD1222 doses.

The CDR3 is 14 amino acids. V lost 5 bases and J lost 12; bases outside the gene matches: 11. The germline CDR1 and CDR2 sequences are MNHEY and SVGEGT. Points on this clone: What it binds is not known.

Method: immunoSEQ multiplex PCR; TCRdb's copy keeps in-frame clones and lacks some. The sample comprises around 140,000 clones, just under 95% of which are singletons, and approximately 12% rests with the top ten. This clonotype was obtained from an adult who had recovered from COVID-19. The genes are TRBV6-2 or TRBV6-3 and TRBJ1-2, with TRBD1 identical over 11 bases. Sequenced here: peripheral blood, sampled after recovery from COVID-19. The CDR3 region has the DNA TGTGCCAGCAGTCTCGGGACAGGGGGGGCCGTTGACACCTTC. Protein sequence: CASSLGTGGAVDTF.